This passage covers 9 T cell receptor beta chains from one sample sequenced in a study of PD-1 blockade in mismatch repair-deficient tumors. Sequencing used immunoSEQ multiplex PCR; TCRdb keeps in-frame clones, though not all of them. This sample carries 85,000 to 130,000 clones, about four fifths of them seen once, and the ten largest clones take around 5.8%. The sequences come from peripheral blood, collected roughly 35 weeks after starting pembrolizumab. These receptors all come from an adult with mismatch repair-deficient cancer.

The V and J genes are TRBV27 and TRBJ2-1; 9 positions match TRBD1. The length of the CDR3 is 17 residues. Germline trimming cut 5 bases from V and 7 bases from J; bases unmatched to any gene: 15. Germline V gives CDR1 MNHEY, CDR2 SMNVEV (reference sequence). In nucleotides, the CDR3 is TGTGCCAGCAGTCCCTACTCGACAGGGGGAGGAGAAAATGAGCAGTTCTTC. It specifies CASSPYSTGGGENEQFF.

The rearrangement joins TRBV9 to TRBJ1-4; D may be TRBD1 (6 bases). This CDR3 is 15 amino acids long. CDR1 is SGDLS and CDR2 is YYNGEE in the germline V gene. The V gene lost 4 bases and the J gene lost 11 bases, with 21 bases spanning the gap. CDR3 bases: TGTGCCAGCAGCACGGAGGTCGGGGGCCGAGGGAAACTGTTTTTT. It translates to CASSTEVGGRGKLFF.

The J gene is TRBJ2-7, the V gene TRBV7-9; D assignment may be TRBD1 or TRBD2 (6 bases each). V lost 1 base to trimming and J lost 5 bases, with 15 bases between them. The germline V gene encodes CDR1 SEHNR and CDR2 FQNEAQ (reference sequence). The CDR3 sequence is 15 residues long. The CDR3 DNA reads TGTGCCAGCAGCTTAGAAAGGGGGGCTCGCGACGAGCAGTACTTC. This codes for CASSLERGARDEQYF.

This clone was counted once. The genes are TRBV11-3 and TRBJ2-7; 7 nucleotides line up with TRBD2. The germline CDR1 and CDR2 sequences are SGHNT and YENEEA. This CDR3 has 15 amino acids. J was trimmed by 0 bases and V by 6 bases; bases with no gene match: 8. The CDR3 is CASRVGGLSSYEQYF. As DNA, the CDR3 is TGTGCCAGCAGGGTCGGGGGGTTAAGCTCCTACGAGCAGTACTTC.

This rearrangement joins TRBV7-9 to TRBJ1-2, with D unclear. The germline V gene has CDR1 SEHNR and CDR2 FQNEAQ (reference sequence). Trimming shortened V by 5 bases and J by 0 bases, and 13 bases separated the two germline ends. The CDR3 has 15 amino acids. The CDR3 region has the DNA TGTGCCAGCAGCCCCCCGGGAGTTTCTAACTATGGCTACACCTTC. Its protein is CASSPPGVSNYGYTF.

The chain uses TRBV10-3 and TRBJ1-2; tentative D call: TRBD1 (6 bases). CDR3 length: 16 residues. The germline CDR1 and CDR2 sequences are ENHRY and SYGVKD. The V end was cut by 10 bases, the J end by 8 bases, with 29 bases between. The CDR3 bases are TGTGCCAGCAGACCGTTCAGTCGGAGACAGGCCGGGGGCTACACCTTC. Its translation is CASRPFSRRQAGGYTF.

The V and J genes are TRBV10-1 and TRBJ2-7; TRBD1 is a possible D gene (5 bases). The CDR3 covers 13 residues. CDR1 WNHNN and CDR2 SYGVQD come from the germline V gene (reference sequence). Trimming shortened V by 6 bases and J by 2 bases, and 11 bases separated the two germline ends. CDR3 bases: TGCGCCAGCAGCCCAGGGTTGACCTACGAGCAGTACTTC. Translating it yields CASSPGLTYEQYF.

The rearrangement links TRBV25-1 to TRBJ1-1; D is uncertain. This CDR3 is 13 amino acids long. The germline V gene encodes CDR1 MGHDK and CDR2 SYGVNS. V was shortened by 5 bases and J by 6 bases, with 13 bases between the two germline ends. The CDR3 is CASSTHSIPEAFF. In nucleotides, the CDR3 is TGTGCCAGCAGTACCCATTCCATCCCTGAAGCTTTCTTT.

The V call is TRBV25-1, the J call TRBJ2-1; TRBD2 agrees at 11 bases. Germline lookup yields CDR1 MGHDK and CDR2 SYGVNS. The V segment lost 4 bases and the J segment 7 bases; nucleotides outside the gene matches: 15. The CDR3 contains 18 residues. For the CDR3, the DNA is TGTGCCAGCAGTGGGGCCGTCGGACTAGCGGGTCTGGGTAATGAGCAGTTCTTC. Amino acids: CASSGAVGLAGLGNEQFF.